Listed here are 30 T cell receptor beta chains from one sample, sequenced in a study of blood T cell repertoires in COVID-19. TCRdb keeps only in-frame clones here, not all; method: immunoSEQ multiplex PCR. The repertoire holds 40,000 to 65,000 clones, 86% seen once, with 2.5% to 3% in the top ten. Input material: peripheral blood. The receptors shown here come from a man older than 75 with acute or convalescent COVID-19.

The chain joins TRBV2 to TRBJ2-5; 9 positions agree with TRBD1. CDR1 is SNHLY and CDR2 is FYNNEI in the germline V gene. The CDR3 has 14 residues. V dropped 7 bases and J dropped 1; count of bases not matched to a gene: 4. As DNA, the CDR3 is TGTGCCAGCAAAACAGGGGGCCCCCAAGAGACCCAGTACTTC. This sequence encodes CASKTGGPQETQYF.

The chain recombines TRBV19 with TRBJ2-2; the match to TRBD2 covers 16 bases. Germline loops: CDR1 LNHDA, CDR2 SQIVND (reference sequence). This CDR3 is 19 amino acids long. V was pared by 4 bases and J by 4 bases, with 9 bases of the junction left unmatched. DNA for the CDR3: TGTGCCAGTAGTACCCCGGGACTAGCGGGGGGGCGGGTCACCGGGGAGCTGTTTTTT. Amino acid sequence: CASSTPGLAGGRVTGELFF.

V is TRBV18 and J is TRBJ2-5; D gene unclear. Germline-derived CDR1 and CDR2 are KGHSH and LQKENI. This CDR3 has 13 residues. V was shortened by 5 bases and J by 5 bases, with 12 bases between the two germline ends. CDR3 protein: CASSANSRETQYF. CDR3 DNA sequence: TGTGCCAGCTCAGCAAACTCACGGGAGACCCAGTACTTC.

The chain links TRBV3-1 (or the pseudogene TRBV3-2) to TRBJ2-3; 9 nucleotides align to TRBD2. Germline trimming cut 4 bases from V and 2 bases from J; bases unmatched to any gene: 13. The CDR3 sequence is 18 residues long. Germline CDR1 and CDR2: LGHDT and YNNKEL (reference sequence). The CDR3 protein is CASSPLARGGAPTDTQYF. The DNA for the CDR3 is TGTGCCAGCAGCCCCCTGGCTCGCGGGGGGGCCCCCACAGATACGCAGTATTTT.

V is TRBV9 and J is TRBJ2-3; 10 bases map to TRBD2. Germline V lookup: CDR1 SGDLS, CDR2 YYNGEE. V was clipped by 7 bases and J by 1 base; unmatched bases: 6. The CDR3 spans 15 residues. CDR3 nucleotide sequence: TGTGCCAGCCAGCGGGGGGGGGCCGGCACAGATACGCAGTATTTT. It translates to CASQRGGAGTDTQYF.

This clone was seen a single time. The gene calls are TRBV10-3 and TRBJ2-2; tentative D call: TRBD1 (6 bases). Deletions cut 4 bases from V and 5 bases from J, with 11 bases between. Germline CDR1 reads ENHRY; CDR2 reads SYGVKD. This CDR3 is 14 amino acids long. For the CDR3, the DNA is TGTGCCATCAGTGCAACAGGGCTTACCGGGGAGCTGTTTTTT. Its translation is CAISATGLTGELFF.

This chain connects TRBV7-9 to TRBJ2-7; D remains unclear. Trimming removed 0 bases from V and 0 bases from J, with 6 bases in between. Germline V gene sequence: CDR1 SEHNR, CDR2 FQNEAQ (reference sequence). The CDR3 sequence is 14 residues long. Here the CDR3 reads CASSLAVSSYEQYF. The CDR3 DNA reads TGTGCCAGCAGCTTAGCGGTGAGCTCCTACGAGCAGTACTTC.

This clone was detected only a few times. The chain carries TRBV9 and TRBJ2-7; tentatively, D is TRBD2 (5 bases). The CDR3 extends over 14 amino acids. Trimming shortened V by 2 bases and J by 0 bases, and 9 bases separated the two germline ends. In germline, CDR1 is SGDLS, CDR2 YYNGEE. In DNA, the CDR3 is TGTGCCAGCAGCGTCGGGGTAAGCTCCTACGAGCAGTACTTC. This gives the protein CASSVGVSSYEQYF.

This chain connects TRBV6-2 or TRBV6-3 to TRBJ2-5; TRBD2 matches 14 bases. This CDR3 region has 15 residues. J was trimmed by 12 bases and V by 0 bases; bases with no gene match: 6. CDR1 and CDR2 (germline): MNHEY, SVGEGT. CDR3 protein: CASSYSLGGLAGEYF. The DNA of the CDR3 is TGTGCCAGCAGTTACTCGCTGGGGGGACTAGCGGGGGAGTACTTC.

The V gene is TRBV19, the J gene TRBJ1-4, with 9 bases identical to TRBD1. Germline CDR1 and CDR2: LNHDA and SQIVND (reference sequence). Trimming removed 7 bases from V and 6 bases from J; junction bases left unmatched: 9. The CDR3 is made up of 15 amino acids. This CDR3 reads CASNLLTGGHEKLFF. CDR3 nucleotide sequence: TGTGCCAGTAACCTCTTGACAGGGGGGCATGAAAAACTGTTTTTT.

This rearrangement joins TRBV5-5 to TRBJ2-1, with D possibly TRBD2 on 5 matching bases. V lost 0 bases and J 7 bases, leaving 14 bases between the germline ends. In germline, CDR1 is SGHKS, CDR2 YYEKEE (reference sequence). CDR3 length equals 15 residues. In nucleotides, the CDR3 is TGTGCCAGCAGCTTGGCCACAGTCCCGGGGAATGAGCAGTTCTTC. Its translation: CASSLATVPGNEQFF.

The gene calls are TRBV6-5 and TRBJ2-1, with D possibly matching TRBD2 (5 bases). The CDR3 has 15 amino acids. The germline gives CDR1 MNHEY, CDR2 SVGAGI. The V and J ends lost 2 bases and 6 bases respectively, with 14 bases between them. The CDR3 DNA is TGTGCCAGCAGTTACGCGGAGGTACTACGCAATGAGCAGTTCTTC. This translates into CASSYAEVLRNEQFF.

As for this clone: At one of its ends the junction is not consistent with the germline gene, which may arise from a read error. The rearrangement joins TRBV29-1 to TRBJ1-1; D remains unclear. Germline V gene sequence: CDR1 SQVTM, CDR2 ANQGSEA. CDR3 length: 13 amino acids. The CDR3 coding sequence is TGCAGTGTTGTCCCTTACTACTACACTGAAGCTTTCTTT. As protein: CSVVPYYYTEAFF.

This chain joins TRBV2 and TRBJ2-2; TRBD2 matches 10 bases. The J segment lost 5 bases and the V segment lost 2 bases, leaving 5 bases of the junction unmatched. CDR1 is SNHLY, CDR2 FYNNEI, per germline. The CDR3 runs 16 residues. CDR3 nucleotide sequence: TGTGCCAGCAGTGAAAGAGCGGGGGGGCCGACCGGGGAGCTGTTTTTT. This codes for CASSERAGGPTGELFF.

Written as DNA, the CDR3 is TGTGCCAGCAGTCCTGGTTCCAGCTACGAGCAGTACTTC. This translates into CASSPGSSYEQYF. The chain recombines TRBV6-5 with TRBJ2-7, with D hard to call. V was trimmed by 5 bases and J by 3 bases, leaving 11 bases between them. The germline CDR1 and CDR2 sequences are MNHEY and SVGAGI. The CDR3 is 13 residues long.

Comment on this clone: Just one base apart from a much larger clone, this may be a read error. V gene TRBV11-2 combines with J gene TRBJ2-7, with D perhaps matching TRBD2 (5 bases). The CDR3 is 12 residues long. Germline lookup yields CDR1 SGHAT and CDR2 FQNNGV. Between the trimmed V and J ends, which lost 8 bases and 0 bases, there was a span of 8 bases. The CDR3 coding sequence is TGTGCCAGCGTCGGGAACTCCTACGAGCAGTACTTC. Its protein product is CASVGNSYEQYF.

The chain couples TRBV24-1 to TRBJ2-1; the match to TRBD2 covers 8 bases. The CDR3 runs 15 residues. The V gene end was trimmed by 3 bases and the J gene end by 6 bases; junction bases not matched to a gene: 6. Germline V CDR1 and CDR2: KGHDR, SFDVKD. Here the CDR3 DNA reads TGTGCCACCAGTGATGTAGGAGCGGGGGCCAATGAGCAGTTCTTC. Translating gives CATSDVGAGANEQFF.

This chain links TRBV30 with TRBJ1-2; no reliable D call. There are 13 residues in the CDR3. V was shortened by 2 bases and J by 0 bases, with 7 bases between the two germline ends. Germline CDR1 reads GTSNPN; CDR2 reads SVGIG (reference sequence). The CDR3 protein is CAWSQLANYGYTF. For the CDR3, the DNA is TGTGCCTGGAGTCAACTAGCTAACTATGGCTACACCTTC.

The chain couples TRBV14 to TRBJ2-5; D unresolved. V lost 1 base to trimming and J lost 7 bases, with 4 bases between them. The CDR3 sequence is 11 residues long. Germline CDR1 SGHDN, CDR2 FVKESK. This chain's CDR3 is CASSQVATQYF. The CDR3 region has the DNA TGTGCCAGCAGCCAAGTGGCGACCCAGTACTTC.

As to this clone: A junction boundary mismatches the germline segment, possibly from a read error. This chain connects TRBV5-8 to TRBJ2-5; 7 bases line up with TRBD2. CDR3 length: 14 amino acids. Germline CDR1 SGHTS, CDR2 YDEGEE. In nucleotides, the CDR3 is TGTGCCAGCACCTTGTGGGGCCGCCGGGAGGACCAGTACTTC. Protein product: CASTLWGRREDQYF. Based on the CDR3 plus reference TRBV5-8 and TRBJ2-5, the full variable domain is EAGVTQSPTHLIKTRGQQATLRCSPISGHTSVYWYQQALGLGLQFLLWYDEGEERNRGNFPPRFSGRQFPNYSSELNVNALELEDSALYLCASTLWGRREDQYFGPGTRLLVL.

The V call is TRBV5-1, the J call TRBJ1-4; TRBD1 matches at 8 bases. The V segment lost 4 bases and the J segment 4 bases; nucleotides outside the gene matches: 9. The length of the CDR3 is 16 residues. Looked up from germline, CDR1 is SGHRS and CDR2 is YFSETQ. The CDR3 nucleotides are TGCGCCAGCAGCCTGGACAGGGCTGGAGGTAATGAAAAACTGTTTTTT. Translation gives CASSLDRAGGNEKLFF.

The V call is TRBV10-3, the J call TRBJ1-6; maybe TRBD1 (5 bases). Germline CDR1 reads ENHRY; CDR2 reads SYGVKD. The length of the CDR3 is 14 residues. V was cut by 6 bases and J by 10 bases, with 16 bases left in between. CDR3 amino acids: CAIRNLGGESPLHF. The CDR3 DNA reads TGTGCCATCAGGAACCTCGGGGGAGAATCACCCCTCCACTTT.

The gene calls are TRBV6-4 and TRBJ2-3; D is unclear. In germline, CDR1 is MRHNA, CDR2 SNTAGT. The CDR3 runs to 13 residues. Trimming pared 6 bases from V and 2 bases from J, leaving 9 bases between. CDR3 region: CASSLGTTDTQYF. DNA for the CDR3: TGTGCCAGCAGCCTTGGCACCACAGATACGCAGTATTTT.

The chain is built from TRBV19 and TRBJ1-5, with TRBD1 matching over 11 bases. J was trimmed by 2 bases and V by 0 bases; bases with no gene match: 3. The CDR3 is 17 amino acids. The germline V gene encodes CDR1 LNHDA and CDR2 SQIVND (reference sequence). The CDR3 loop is CASSIDQGQGGNQPQHF. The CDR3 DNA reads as TGTGCCAGTAGTATAGATCAGGGACAGGGGGGCAATCAGCCCCAGCATTTT.

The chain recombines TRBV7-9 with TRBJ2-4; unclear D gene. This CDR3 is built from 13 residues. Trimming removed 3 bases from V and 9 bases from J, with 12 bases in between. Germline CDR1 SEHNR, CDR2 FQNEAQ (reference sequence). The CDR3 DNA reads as TGTGCCAGCAGCTTGACGGGTTTTGGCATTCAGTACTTC. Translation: CASSLTGFGIQYF.

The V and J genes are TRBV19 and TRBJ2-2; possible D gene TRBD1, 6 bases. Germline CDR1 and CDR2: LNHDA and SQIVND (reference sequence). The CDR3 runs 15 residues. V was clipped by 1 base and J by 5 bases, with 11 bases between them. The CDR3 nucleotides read TGTGCCAGTAGTATAGGAGGACAGCGGACCGGGGAGCTGTTTTTT. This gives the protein CASSIGGQRTGELFF.

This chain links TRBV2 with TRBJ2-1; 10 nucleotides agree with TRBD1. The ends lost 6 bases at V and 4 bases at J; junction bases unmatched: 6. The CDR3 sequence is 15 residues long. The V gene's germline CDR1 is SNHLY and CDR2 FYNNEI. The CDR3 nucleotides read TGTGCCAGCAGCACCGGGACAGGGGCGTACAATGAGCAGTTCTTC. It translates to CASSTGTGAYNEQFF.

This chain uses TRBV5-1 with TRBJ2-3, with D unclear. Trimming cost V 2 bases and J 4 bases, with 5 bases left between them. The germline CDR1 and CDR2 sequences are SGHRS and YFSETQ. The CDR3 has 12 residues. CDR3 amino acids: CASSFSPDTQYF. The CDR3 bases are TGCGCCAGCAGCTTCTCTCCAGATACGCAGTATTTT.

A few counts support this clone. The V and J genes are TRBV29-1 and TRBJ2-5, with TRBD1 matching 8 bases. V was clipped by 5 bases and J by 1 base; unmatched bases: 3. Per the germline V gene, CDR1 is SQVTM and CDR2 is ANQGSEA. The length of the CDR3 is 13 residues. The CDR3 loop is CSVRQGTQETQYF. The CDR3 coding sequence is TGCAGCGTTAGACAGGGGACCCAAGAGACCCAGTACTTC.

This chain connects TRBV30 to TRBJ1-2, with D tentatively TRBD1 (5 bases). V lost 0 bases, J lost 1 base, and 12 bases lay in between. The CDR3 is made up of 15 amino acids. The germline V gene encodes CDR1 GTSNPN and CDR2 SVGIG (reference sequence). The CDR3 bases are TGTGCCTGGAGTGTACGGGGGAAGAATAACTATGGCTACACCTTC. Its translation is CAWSVRGKNNYGYTF.